The clone carrying this T cell receptor (beta chain) was counted between two and nine times. What it recognizes is unknown. This entry belongs to a study of beta chain features in type 1 diabetes. Broader study findings: There was a possibility that cDNA sequencing over-represented cells with high TCR expression. Shorter TCRB CDR3s, moderately but significantly so, were found in Type 1 diabetes patients in all four CD4+ subsets. Type 1 diabetes patients had fewer VDJ junction insertions and more deletions. Within patients, naive, central memory and Treg TCRB repertoires seemed more similar than within healthy donors.

Isolated RNA was reverse transcribed in full, so expressed TCRB transcripts were sequenced. Here immunoSEQ multiplex PCR was the method, and the copy in TCRdb shows in-frame clones only, minus some. The sample records over 650,000 clones, around 15% being singletons. The sample taken for sequencing was naive CD4+ T cells from blood. The source is a man aged 18 to 29 with type 1 diabetes.

The CDR3 nucleotides are TGTGCCAGCCGCCCGGGTGCTAGCACAGATACGCAGTATTTT. As protein: CASRPGASTDTQYF. The chain employs TRBV5-4 and TRBJ2-3; D not certain. This CDR3 has 14 residues. The germline V gene has CDR1 SGHNT and CDR2 YYREEE (reference sequence). Trimming took 7 bases from V and 0 from J, leaving 12 bases between them. The full variable domain, rest sourced from reference TRBV5-4 and TRBJ2-3, is ETGVTQSPTHLIKTRGQQVTLRCSSQSGHNTVSWYQQALGQGPQFIFQYYREEENGRGNFPPRFSGLQFPNYSSELNVNALELDDSALYLCASRPGASTDTQYFGPGTRLTVL.